A selection of T cell receptor beta chains follows, all from one sample in a study of T cell responses to AZD1222 COVID-19 vaccine. Assay: immunoSEQ multiplex PCR; the TCRdb copy retains only in-frame clones and omits some. Of 60,000 or so clones detected, around 84% appear once; the ten largest clones hold 15% to 25%. The sample in question was peripheral blood, obtained on day 0 of AZD1222 vaccination. These receptors all stem from an adult in good health. The CDR3 runs from the conserved cysteine through the conserved F or W. D genes are given only for firm matches. Size is stated for part of the rows, as once, few or many counts, or as a class when the clone is expanded.

j_call v_call clone_size d_call cdr3_nt cdr3_aa
TRBJ1-2 TRBV19 - - TGTGCCAGTAGTATCGGGGAGGGGAATGGCTACACCTTC CASSIGEGNGYTF
TRBJ2-1 TRBV7-9 - - TGTGCCAGCAGCCACTCCTTCGAGCAGTTCTTC CASSHSFEQFF
TRBJ1-2 TRBV19 large - TGTGCCAGTACCCTAGGGGCGGGGACTAGCGGCTACACCTTC CASTLGAGTSGYTF
TRBJ2-1 TRBV5-1 - - TGCGCCAGCAGCTTGGGGACGACAATGAAGGAGCAGTTCTTC CASSLGTTMKEQFF
TRBJ1-2 TRBV5-8 - - TGTGCCAGCAGCTTGGCACAGACTAACTATGGCTACACCTTC CASSLAQTNYGYTF
TRBJ2-1 TRBV24-1 - TRBD1 TGTGCCACCCGGGACAGGGGGCGGAATGAGCAGTTCTTC CATRDRGRNEQFF
TRBJ1-2 TRBV11-2 - - TGTGCCAGCAGGGGACCCTTGGGTGGCTACACCTTC CASRGPLGGYTF
TRBJ1-2 TRBV19 once TRBD1 TGTGCCAGTAGTCCAGGGGGCGGGAACTATGGCTACACCTTC CASSPGGGNYGYTF
TRBJ2-2 TRBV24-1 - TRBD1 TGTGCCACCGGGACAGGGGACACCGGGGAGCTGTTTTTT CATGTGDTGELFF
TRBJ1-5 TRBV19 few - TGTGCCAGTAGGGGACCCCAAAATTCTCCCCAGCATTTT CASRGPQNSPQHF
TRBJ1-5 TRBV5-1 - - TGCGCCAGCAGCCGGGATCCCAATCAGCCCCAGCATTTT CASSRDPNQPQHF
TRBJ1-6 TRBV5-4 - - TGTGCCAGCAGTTCTGAAGGAGGGGGTTCCTATAATTCACCCCTCCACTTT CASSSEGGGSYNSPLHF
TRBJ2-7 TRBV28 - TRBD1 TGTGCCAGCAATACCTTATCCGGGACAGGACCCTACGAGCAGTACTTC CASNTLSGTGPYEQYF
TRBJ1-1 TRBV3-1/TRBV3-2 few - TGTGCCAGCAGCCAAGATATGCGGGCGTCGATTTCGTTT CASSQDMRASISF
TRBJ1-5 TRBV9 - - TGTGCCAGCAGCGTTGATGGCAATCAGCCCCAGCATTTT CASSVDGNQPQHF
TRBJ2-3 TRBV18 once - TGTGCCAGCTCTCGAATGCCCGGAGGATCAGATACGCAGTATTTT CASSRMPGGSDTQYF
TRBJ2-2 TRBV19 - - TGTGCCAGTAGTATAAATGGCCCGAACACCGGGGAGCTGTTTTTT CASSINGPNTGELFF
TRBJ1-1 TRBV5-1 few - TGCGCCAGCAGAGTGGTATACCGGAACACTGAAGCTTTCTTT CASRVVYRNTEAFF
TRBJ1-2 TRBV30 once TRBD1 TGTGCCTGGAGTCTAACGGACAGGGCTGACTATGGCTACACCTTC CAWSLTDRADYGYTF
TRBJ2-3 TRBV4-3 - - TGCGCCAGCAGCCTGGGCGGGACGTACACAGATACGCAGTATTTT CASSLGGTYTDTQYF
TRBJ1-2 TRBV9 - - TGTGCCAGCAGCGTTGGGGAGGGGCGTCATGGCTACACCTTC CASSVGEGRHGYTF
TRBJ2-1 TRBV2 - TRBD1 TGTGCCAGCCTCGGACAGGGGGGTAGGTACAATGAGCAGTTCTTC CASLGQGGRYNEQFF
TRBJ1-1 TRBV4-1 few - TGCGCCAGCAGCCAACCGCGGGACGGTAAGAACACTGAAGCTTTCTTT CASSQPRDGKNTEAFF
TRBJ1-6 TRBV5-6 - - TGTGCCAGCAGCTTGGATCCGGACTATAATTCACCCCTCCACTTT CASSLDPDYNSPLHF
TRBJ1-2 TRBV6-4 few - TGTGCCATCAAGGGACTTTTCTTCTTCTATGGCTACACCTTC CAIKGLFFFYGYTF
TRBJ2-3 TRBV5-1 - TRBD1 TGCGCCAGCAGCTTGCTGGGACAGAGTAGCACAGATACGCAGTATTTT CASSLLGQSSTDTQYF
TRBJ1-4 TRBV7-2 - - TGTGCCAGCAGCTTAAGAAGCGGGGGCCAGGAAAAACTGTTTTTT CASSLRSGGQEKLFF
TRBJ1-2 TRBV10-3 - - TGTGCCATCAGTGAGCCCCATGTACGACGTTCAAGGGGAGGCTATGGCTACACCTTC CAISEPHVRRSRGGYGYTF
TRBJ1-3 TRBV19 - - TGTGCCAGTCGATACCAGACAGCCTCTGGAAACACCATATATTTT CASRYQTASGNTIYF
TRBJ2-1 TRBV11-2 - - TGTGCCAGCAGTTTAGATCTGGCTAACAATGAGCAGTTCTTC CASSLDLANNEQFF
TRBJ1-2 TRBV11-3 - TRBD1 TGTGCCAGCAGCTTAGGCCACAGGGGAAATATAGGTGGCTACACCTTC CASSLGHRGNIGGYTF
TRBJ2-1 TRBV6-2/TRBV6-3 - TRBD2 TGTGCCAGCAGTTACGCGGCTAGCGGGACCCGTAGGGAGCAGTTCTTC CASSYAASGTRREQFF
TRBJ2-3 TRBV19 - - TGTGCCAGTACCACCGGGGGAGATACGCAGTATTTT CASTTGGDTQYF
TRBJ1-4 TRBV19 - TRBD1 TGTGCCAGCGAAGCCGGACAGGGCAAGTTTTTT CASEAGQGKFF
TRBJ2-1 TRBV5-6 once TRBD2 TGTGCCAGCAGCTTGGGTTTACGTGGGGGGACTAGCGGGTCCAATGAGCAGTTCTTC CASSLGLRGGTSGSNEQFF
TRBJ1-5 TRBV10-1 once TRBD1 TGCGCCAGCCCATTCACCCGGGACAGCATAGTGGCTTATAACAATCAGCCCCAGCATTTT CASPFTRDSIVAYNNQPQHF
TRBJ2-7 TRBV5-5 - - TGTGCCAGCAGCTTGCCCGGAACCTACGAGCAGTACTTC CASSLPGTYEQYF
TRBJ1-4 TRBV18 once - TGTGCCAGCTCCCCCACAACTAATGAAAAACTGTTTTTT CASSPTTNEKLFF
TRBJ2-1 TRBV11-3 - - TGTGCCAGCAGCTTTGAACGTGGGGTGGGGGTATACAATGAGCAGTTCTTC CASSFERGVGVYNEQFF
TRBJ1-1 TRBV6-6 few - TGTGCCATCCTACCCCGGACAGAAAACACTGAAGCTTTCTTT CAILPRTENTEAFF
TRBJ2-5 TRBV28 - TRBD2 TGTGCCAGCAGTTCCCCGGGAGGGGGGGTCGAGACCCAGTACTTC CASSSPGGGVETQYF
TRBJ1-1 TRBV27 few TRBD1 TGTGCCAGCAGTTTTTCCCGGACAGGCCTAGATGAAGCTTTCTTT CASSFSRTGLDEAFF
TRBJ1-2 TRBV7-9 - TRBD1 TGTGCCACCGGACAGGGGGCTGGCTACACCTTC CATGQGAGYTF
TRBJ1-5 TRBV30 once - TGTGCCTGGAGTGGCAGCATGGCCTTAAGCAATCAGCCCCAGCATTTT CAWSGSMALSNQPQHF
TRBJ1-5 TRBV19 - - TGTGCCAGTAGTATACTATCCCGGGGGGGCAATCAGCCCCAGCATTTT CASSILSRGGNQPQHF
TRBJ2-7 TRBV5-1 - - TGCGCCAGCAGCTCTACTAGTACCTCCTACGAGCAGTACTTC CASSSTSTSYEQYF
TRBJ1-5 TRBV6-1 - - TGTGCCAGCAGTGGGATAACAGGGTACGGCAGTCAGCCCCAGCATTTT CASSGITGYGSQPQHF
TRBJ1-1 TRBV5-8 - - TGTGCCAGCAGCCCCCGGACGGGGATCACGAGGGGCACTGAAGCTTTCTTT CASSPRTGITRGTEAFF
TRBJ1-2 TRBV6-1 - - TGTGCCAGCAGTGAGCGGGGGGGGATTTTCTATGGCTACACCTTC CASSERGGIFYGYTF
TRBJ2-2 TRBV9 - - TGTGCCAGCAGCGTAGGAATCGGCAGAGTGATCGCGAACACCGGGGAGCTGTTTTTT CASSVGIGRVIANTGELFF